This is a list of T cell receptor beta chains from one sample in a study of blood T cell repertoires in COVID-19. Clones were sequenced by immunoSEQ multiplex PCR, and TCRdb holds only the in-frame ones, with some missing. The sample lists roughly 70,000 clones; roughly 84% were seen once. What was sequenced was peripheral blood. These receptors were collected from a human donor in a cohort sampled during active COVID-19. Each CDR3 is given with its conserved first and last residue. Only some rows state a clone size, as once, few, many or a class for expanded clones.

CDR3 length | V gene | clone size | CDR3 protein
15 | TRBV6-6 | . | CASSYGTGGPETQYF
16 | TRBV5-1 | . | CASSLRTSGGSGELFF
15 | TRBV4-1 | . | CASSHPGSTYNEQFF
16 | TRBV6-5 | . | CASSYFASGTNYGYTF
18 | TRBV10-3 | . | CAISESLVRRTGANVLTF
13 | TRBV7-9 | . | CASSAGQVDGYTF
13 | TRBV19 | . | CASSIGDTYEQYF
16 | TRBV7-6 | . | CASSLAPRNSYNEQFF
14 | TRBV5-6 | . | CASSLRDSVEKLFF
12 | TRBV25-1 | once | CASRLTAGTQYF
15 | TRBV5-5 | . | CASSPSYGPTYEQYF
13 | TRBV11-2 | . | CASSLRAYNEQFF
15 | TRBV19 | . | CASRTTGVRNSPLHF
13 | TRBV10-3 | . | CAIGASQGDTQYF
14 | TRBV5-6 | . | CASSHSGGQDTQYF
14 | TRBV18 | . | CASSTGRGNQPQHF
14 | TRBV6-2/TRBV6-3 | . | CASSRTSSNQPQHF
13 | TRBV6-5 | . | CASSNGISLGYTF
16 | TRBV3-1/TRBV3-2 | . | CASWLGGSSGEETQYF
14 | TRBV28 | . | CASTDPGRADTQYF
14 | TRBV12-5 | . | CASGPGTGENIQYF
14 | TRBV6-5 | . | CASSVADLLGEAFF
15 | TRBV18 | . | CASSKGTANTGELFF
15 | TRBV21-1 | . | CASSKDTGHNQPQHF
11 | TRBV4-2 | few | CASSQDISYTF
17 | TRBV2 | . | CASRGAGAELLTGELFF
16 | TRBV5-1 | once | CASSFGTSGNTDTQYF
17 | TRBV11-3 | . | CASSLLPGQGSTDTQYF
15 | TRBV19 | . | CASTRFSGTTDTQYF
13 | TRBV2 | . | CASSEDRVYGYTF
15 | TRBV7-9 | . | CASRLQGPRYNEQFF
16 | TRBV18 | . | CASSPGQGLTGNEQFF
16 | TRBV7-2 | . | CASSLVGGPRTGELFF
13 | TRBV5-6 | . | CASSLSSSKTQYF
10 | TRBV6-5 | few | CASLEETQYF
13 | TRBV12-3/TRBV12-4 | . | CASSQTGDYGYTF
13 | TRBV6-5 | . | CASSFGLAYEQYF
16 | TRBV9 | . | CASSVLSGGNTGELFF
16 | TRBV5-6 | . | CASSLAPGQHNSPLHF
14 | TRBV5-6 | . | CASKGQGTNEKLFF
18 | TRBV6-2/TRBV6-3 | . | CASSYSGLTGRMNTEAFF
11 | TRBV7-8 | . | CASGSHEKLFF
16 | TRBV6-6 | . | CASTHIGQGTNQPQHF
13 | TRBV10-1 | . | CASSEYVSYEQYF
13 | TRBV7-9 | . | CASSAQDYYGYTF
16 | TRBV11-2 | . | CASNPGTGMYQETQYF
16 | TRBV6-1 | . | CASSEALRPGGETQYF
14 | TRBV19 | once | CASNTRPSTDTQYF
15 | TRBV27 | . | CASSLRQPLGDTQYF
15 | TRBV7-2 | . | CASSEPSGLASPLHF
14 | TRBV7-3 | few | CASSLGGISYEQYF
15 | TRBV7-8 | . | CASSLGTASGFTQYF
13 | TRBV18 | . | CASSPRDLSEQYF
16 | TRBV9 | . | CASSVASRGPQETQYF
15 | TRBV13 | . | CASSSGQPARETQYF
15 | TRBV5-5 | . | CASSVISGTGYEQYF
14 | TRBV10-2 | . | CASRGLADSYEQYF
15 | TRBV10-3 | . | CAISESAQGAQPQHF
13 | TRBV6-5 | . | CASTRDREETQYF